Described below is a single T cell receptor beta chain sequence and its context. This entry is derived from a study of PD-1 blockade in classical Hodgkin lymphoma. The protocol was immunoSEQ multiplex PCR, while the TCRdb copy is restricted to in-frame clones and leaves out a portion. The sample contains tens of thousands of clones, approximately 70% of which appear only once. Each patient relapsed following autologous stem cell transplantation, and prior brentuximab vedotin exposure differed. The CDR3 contains 16 residues. Germline CDR1 and CDR2: SGHTA and FQGNSA. The V segment lost 1 base and the J segment 3 bases; nucleotides outside the gene matches: 7.

This specimen was peripheral blood mononuclear cells (PBMCs), taken at baseline. This clonotype was sampled from a human donor with classical Hodgkin lymphoma. The chain joins TRBV7-2 to TRBJ2-3, with 7 bases matching TRBD1. The DNA of the CDR3 is TGTGCCAGCAGCTTAGTAGCGACAGGGCGGACAGATACGCAGTATTTT. Protein: CASSLVATGRTDTQYF.